This is a list of T cell receptor beta chains from one sample in a study of response to subunit inactivated influenza vaccine. Each CDR3 protein gets one entry after TCRdb re-called the RT-PCR reads with MiXCR. The sample records roughly 500,000 distinct CDR3 sequences, 16% being singletons. Here the sequenced sample was CD4+ T cells sorted from PBMCs, taken 23 months after vaccination. Source of these receptors: a man between 50 and 70 years old who received an inactivated influenza vaccine. Each CDR3 is given with its conserved first and last residue. The D gene is left open where the match is weak. Clone size appears in some rows only: once, few, many, or a class for an expanded clone.

abundance: NA
j_gene: TRBJ2-1
d_gene: NA
v_gene: TRBV3-1
CDR3nt: TGTGCCAGCAGCCAAAACTCGGGACTCGAGCAGTTCTTC
CDR3aa: CASSQNSGLEQFF

abundance: NA
j_gene: TRBJ2-7
d_gene: TRBD1
v_gene: TRBV7-2
CDR3nt: TGTGCCAGCAGCGGACAGGGGTTCTACGAGCAGTACTTC
CDR3aa: CASSGQGFYEQYF

abundance: NA
j_gene: TRBJ2-5
d_gene: NA
v_gene: TRBV7-9
CDR3nt: TGTGCCAGCAGCTTAATAGGATACCAAGAGACCCAGTACTTC
CDR3aa: CASSLIGYQETQYF

abundance: many
j_gene: TRBJ2-2
d_gene: TRBD2
v_gene: TRBV5-1
CDR3nt: TGCGCCAGCAGCACACTAACTAGCGGCACCGGGGAGCTGTTTTTT
CDR3aa: CASSTLTSGTGELFF

abundance: NA
j_gene: TRBJ2-3
d_gene: NA
v_gene: TRBV12-3/TRBV12-4
CDR3nt: TGTGCCAGCAGTTTAACCCCTTCCCGGCCTCCAGGAGCGTATTTT
CDR3aa: CASSLTPSRPPGAYF

abundance: NA
j_gene: TRBJ2-2
d_gene: NA
v_gene: TRBV5-6
CDR3nt: TGTGCCAGCAGCTTGCGAGGGGTGAACACCGGGGAGCTGTTTTTT
CDR3aa: CASSLRGVNTGELFF

abundance: NA
j_gene: TRBJ2-1
d_gene: TRBD1
v_gene: TRBV20-1
CDR3nt: TGCAGTGCTAGAGATTACAGGGGTCCCCTATTGAACAATGAGCAGTTCTTC
CDR3aa: CSARDYRGPLLNNEQFF

abundance: NA
j_gene: TRBJ1-1
d_gene: NA
v_gene: TRBV6-1
CDR3nt: TGTGCCAGCAGTACGGGCCAGCTCACTGAAGCTTTCTTT
CDR3aa: CASSTGQLTEAFF

abundance: few
j_gene: TRBJ2-2
d_gene: NA
v_gene: TRBV24-1
CDR3nt: TGTGCCACCGAGGAGATGAACACCGGGGAGCTGTTTTTT
CDR3aa: CATEEMNTGELFF

abundance: many
j_gene: TRBJ1-1
d_gene: NA
v_gene: TRBV7-8
CDR3nt: TGTGCCAGCAGCTTAGGCCGGGGGGGTGAAGCTTTCTTT
CDR3aa: CASSLGRGGEAFF

abundance: few
j_gene: TRBJ2-3
d_gene: NA
v_gene: TRBV7-9
CDR3nt: TGTGCCAGCAGCTTAGACACTCATCGCGAGTATTTT
CDR3aa: CASSLDTHREYF

abundance: few
j_gene: TRBJ2-3
d_gene: NA
v_gene: TRBV4-3
CDR3nt: TGCGCCAGCAGCCAAGATCTTGGCAGGGGAACGGATACGCAGTATTTT
CDR3aa: CASSQDLGRGTDTQYF

abundance: NA
j_gene: TRBJ1-1
d_gene: NA
v_gene: TRBV7-9
CDR3nt: TGTGCCAGCAGCTTGGCGGGTGCTAACACTGAAGCTTTCTTT
CDR3aa: CASSLAGANTEAFF

abundance: NA
j_gene: TRBJ2-1
d_gene: NA
v_gene: TRBV21-1
CDR3nt: TGTGCCAGCATCAAAGATGAGCAGTTCTTC
CDR3aa: CASIKDEQFF

abundance: NA
j_gene: TRBJ2-1
d_gene: TRBD1
v_gene: TRBV5-1
CDR3nt: TGCGCCAGCAGCTACGGGACAGGGACTTTCAATGAGCAGTTCTTC
CDR3aa: CASSYGTGTFNEQFF

abundance: few
j_gene: TRBJ2-1
d_gene: NA
v_gene: TRBV5-1
CDR3nt: TGCGCCAGCAGCGGCGGGGACTCCTACAATGAGCAGTTCTTC
CDR3aa: CASSGGDSYNEQFF

abundance: many
j_gene: TRBJ2-5
d_gene: NA
v_gene: TRBV7-2
CDR3nt: TGTGCCAGCAGCTTGGCCCCGTGGACTAAGCGGAGGGCGGAGACCCAGTACTTC
CDR3aa: CASSLAPWTKRRAETQYF

abundance: few
j_gene: TRBJ2-2
d_gene: NA
v_gene: TRBV3-1
CDR3nt: TGTGCCAGCAGCCAAGTAACTAGCGGGGAGCTGTTTTTT
CDR3aa: CASSQVTSGELFF

abundance: few
j_gene: TRBJ2-3
d_gene: NA
v_gene: TRBV7-2
CDR3nt: TGTGCCAGCAGCTGGGGGGCGGCGACAGATACGCAGTATTTT
CDR3aa: CASSWGAATDTQYF

abundance: NA
j_gene: TRBJ2-7
d_gene: TRBD2
v_gene: TRBV27
CDR3nt: TGTGCCAGCAGTTTAAAACTCTCACTAGCGGGGGTCCCCTACGAGCAGTACTTC
CDR3aa: CASSLKLSLAGVPYEQYF

abundance: NA
j_gene: TRBJ2-1
d_gene: NA
v_gene: TRBV20-1
CDR3nt: TGCAGTGCTAGAGGACGGACGGGAGTGTACAATGTGCAGTTCTTC
CDR3aa: CSARGRTGVYNVQFF

abundance: NA
j_gene: TRBJ2-6
d_gene: TRBD2
v_gene: TRBV11-2
CDR3nt: TGTGCCAGCAGCCGAAAACTAGCGGGAGGGTCTGGGGCCAACGTCCTGACTTTC
CDR3aa: CASSRKLAGGSGANVLTF

abundance: NA
j_gene: TRBJ2-1
d_gene: TRBD2
v_gene: TRBV7-2
CDR3nt: TGTGCCAGCAGCTTAGTGGGACTAGCGCGCACCTACAATGAGCAGTTCTTC
CDR3aa: CASSLVGLARTYNEQFF

abundance: NA
j_gene: TRBJ1-6
d_gene: TRBD1
v_gene: TRBV7-9
CDR3nt: TGTGCCAGCAGCTTATCCGGGACAGGGGCGCATTCACCCCTCCACTTT
CDR3aa: CASSLSGTGAHSPLHF

abundance: many
j_gene: TRBJ2-1
d_gene: TRBD1
v_gene: TRBV11-3
CDR3nt: TGTGCCAGCAGCTTAGGAGCTCAGGGGGCGTATGAGCAGTTCTTC
CDR3aa: CASSLGAQGAYEQFF

abundance: NA
j_gene: TRBJ2-5
d_gene: NA
v_gene: TRBV6-1
CDR3nt: TGTGCCAGCAGACCTCCTTGGGAGACCCAGTACTTC
CDR3aa: CASRPPWETQYF

abundance: NA
j_gene: TRBJ2-5
d_gene: TRBD1
v_gene: TRBV7-9
CDR3nt: TGTGCCAGCAGCCGAGAATCGGGACAGGGTTACCAAGAGACCCAGTACTTC
CDR3aa: CASSRESGQGYQETQYF

abundance: few
j_gene: TRBJ2-5
d_gene: NA
v_gene: TRBV20-1
CDR3nt: TGCAGTGCTAACCCCCGCCTGACCCAGTACTTC
CDR3aa: CSANPRLTQYF

abundance: few
j_gene: TRBJ2-1
d_gene: TRBD2
v_gene: TRBV29-1
CDR3nt: TGCAGCGTGTTGGGACTAGCGGGGTCTGAGCAGTTCTTC
CDR3aa: CSVLGLAGSEQFF

abundance: many
j_gene: TRBJ1-1
d_gene: NA
v_gene: TRBV29-1
CDR3nt: TGCAGCGTCGGGAGCAATAAGGACACTGAAGCTTTCTTT
CDR3aa: CSVGSNKDTEAFF

abundance: many
j_gene: TRBJ1-5
d_gene: NA
v_gene: TRBV6-2/TRBV6-3
CDR3nt: TGTGCCAGCAGTTACTTGAAGGGCAGGGGCTTCAATCAGCCCCAGCATTTT
CDR3aa: CASSYLKGRGFNQPQHF

abundance: few
j_gene: TRBJ2-1
d_gene: TRBD2
v_gene: TRBV2
CDR3nt: TGTGCCAGCCGGGTGGCGGGGGGAGTATATAATGAGCAGTTCTTC
CDR3aa: CASRVAGGVYNEQFF

abundance: NA
j_gene: TRBJ2-4
d_gene: TRBD1
v_gene: TRBV10-3
CDR3nt: TGTGCCATCAGTGAGAAGGTAGGGGGCCGGAACATTCAGTACTTC
CDR3aa: CAISEKVGGRNIQYF

abundance: NA
j_gene: TRBJ2-7
d_gene: NA
v_gene: TRBV12-3/TRBV12-4
CDR3nt: TGTGCCAGCAGCCCCTCTTGGGGGGGCACGCTTGAGCAGTACTTC
CDR3aa: CASSPSWGGTLEQYF

abundance: many
j_gene: TRBJ2-3
d_gene: TRBD1
v_gene: TRBV2
CDR3nt: TGTGCCAGCAGTAGAGCAGGGGGCGCGGGCACAGATACGCAGTATTTT
CDR3aa: CASSRAGGAGTDTQYF

abundance: once
j_gene: TRBJ1-5
d_gene: NA
v_gene: TRBV7-2
CDR3nt: TGTGCCAGCAGCCGCGCCGGGGCCTATCAGCCCCAGCATTTT
CDR3aa: CASSRAGAYQPQHF

abundance: few
j_gene: TRBJ1-5
d_gene: NA
v_gene: TRBV20-1
CDR3nt: TGCAGTGCTATTGGCTCGTGGAATCAGCCCCAGCATTTT
CDR3aa: CSAIGSWNQPQHF

abundance: NA
j_gene: TRBJ2-5
d_gene: NA
v_gene: TRBV12-3/TRBV12-4
CDR3nt: TGTGCCAGCAGTTTAAGGGTTGGGACCAAACAAGAGACCCAGTACTTC
CDR3aa: CASSLRVGTKQETQYF

abundance: few
j_gene: TRBJ1-6
d_gene: NA
v_gene: TRBV6-1
CDR3nt: TGTGCCAGCACCCAGAGCAGGGTCGAGGCCCTCCACTTT
CDR3aa: CASTQSRVEALHF

abundance: few
j_gene: TRBJ2-7
d_gene: NA
v_gene: TRBV12-3/TRBV12-4
CDR3nt: TGTGCCAGCAGTCGAGGCGGTCTGGGAAGGTCCTACGAGCAGTACTTC
CDR3aa: CASSRGGLGRSYEQYF

abundance: once
j_gene: TRBJ2-5
d_gene: TRBD2
v_gene: TRBV5-1
CDR3nt: TGCGCCAGCAGCTTTGGGCCAGCGGGGGGGCAGGAGACCCAGTACTTC
CDR3aa: CASSFGPAGGQETQYF

abundance: few
j_gene: TRBJ2-4
d_gene: NA
v_gene: TRBV7-2
CDR3nt: TGTGCCAGCAGCTTAGTGGGCGGAGTAGCCAAAAACATTCAGTACTTC
CDR3aa: CASSLVGGVAKNIQYF

abundance: NA
j_gene: TRBJ2-2
d_gene: TRBD1
v_gene: TRBV5-1
CDR3nt: TGCGCCAGCAGCTTTAGGGGGCTTACCGGGGAGCTGTTTTTT
CDR3aa: CASSFRGLTGELFF

abundance: NA
j_gene: TRBJ2-2
d_gene: NA
v_gene: TRBV5-1
CDR3nt: TGCGCCAGCAGCCACTCCGGAGGGACGGGTCCGGGCACCGGGGAGCTGTTTTTT
CDR3aa: CASSHSGGTGPGTGELFF

abundance: many
j_gene: TRBJ2-1
d_gene: NA
v_gene: TRBV7-3
CDR3nt: TGTGCCAGCAGCCCACAGGGCTACAATGAGCAGTTCTTC
CDR3aa: CASSPQGYNEQFF

abundance: few
j_gene: TRBJ2-6
d_gene: NA
v_gene: TRBV28
CDR3nt: TGTGCCAGCAGCCCTCGGCAGGTCAGCTCTGGGGCCAACGTCCTGACTTTC
CDR3aa: CASSPRQVSSGANVLTF

abundance: few
j_gene: TRBJ2-5
d_gene: TRBD2
v_gene: TRBV12-3/TRBV12-4
CDR3nt: TGTGCCAGCAGTTTGGCTAGGACTAGAGGACTTCTTAGCGGGAGGGCCCGAGAGACCCAGTACTTC
CDR3aa: CASSLARTRGLLSGRARETQYF

abundance: few
j_gene: TRBJ2-2
d_gene: TRBD1
v_gene: TRBV4-3
CDR3nt: TGCGCCAGCAGCCAGGTGGACAGGGACGCCGGGGAGCTGTTTTTT
CDR3aa: CASSQVDRDAGELFF

abundance: few
j_gene: TRBJ2-7
d_gene: NA
v_gene: TRBV3-1
CDR3nt: TGTGCCAGCAGCCAACAGCCTAGGACTTACGAGCAGTACTTC
CDR3aa: CASSQQPRTYEQYF

abundance: few
j_gene: TRBJ2-5
d_gene: TRBD2
v_gene: TRBV7-9
CDR3nt: TGTGCCAGCGGAAATAGCGGGATAGGAGTAGAGACCCAGTACTTC
CDR3aa: CASGNSGIGVETQYF

abundance: few
j_gene: TRBJ2-7
d_gene: TRBD1
v_gene: TRBV28
CDR3nt: TGTGCCAGCAGTTCTCCCGGGACAGTGGCCTACGAGCAGTACTTC
CDR3aa: CASSSPGTVAYEQYF

abundance: few
j_gene: TRBJ1-6
d_gene: TRBD1
v_gene: TRBV3-1
CDR3nt: TGTGCCAGCAGCCACTACCGGGACAGGGGGACCAGCTCACCCCTCCACTTT
CDR3aa: CASSHYRDRGTSSPLHF

abundance: NA
j_gene: TRBJ2-5
d_gene: TRBD1
v_gene: TRBV24-1
CDR3nt: TGTGCCACCAGTGATTGGGCTGGACAGGGGGCCGGGGAGACCCAGTACTTC
CDR3aa: CATSDWAGQGAGETQYF

abundance: many
j_gene: TRBJ1-1
d_gene: NA
v_gene: TRBV5-1
CDR3nt: TGCGCCAGCAGCTTATCAGGGATGAACACTGAAGCTTTCTTT
CDR3aa: CASSLSGMNTEAFF

abundance: NA
j_gene: TRBJ2-1
d_gene: NA
v_gene: TRBV3-1
CDR3nt: TGTGCCAGCAGCCCCTACTTAAACAATGAGCAGTTCTTC
CDR3aa: CASSPYLNNEQFF

abundance: few
j_gene: TRBJ2-7
d_gene: NA
v_gene: TRBV25-1
CDR3nt: TGTGCCAGCAGTGAGGACTACGAGCAGTACTTC
CDR3aa: CASSEDYEQYF

abundance: few
j_gene: TRBJ2-7
d_gene: TRBD1
v_gene: TRBV19
CDR3nt: TGTGCCACGGGACAGGGCCACTACGAGCAGTACTTC
CDR3aa: CATGQGHYEQYF

abundance: few
j_gene: TRBJ2-5
d_gene: NA
v_gene: TRBV12-3/TRBV12-4
CDR3nt: TGTGCCAGCAGTTTTCGGGTAAACCAAGAGACCCAGTACTTC
CDR3aa: CASSFRVNQETQYF

abundance: few
j_gene: TRBJ2-3
d_gene: NA
v_gene: TRBV28
CDR3nt: TGTGCCAGCAGTTCCCCCCCCCAGCGCACAGATACGCAGTATTTT
CDR3aa: CASSSPPQRTDTQYF